Presented here are 23 T cell receptor beta chains from one specimen sequenced in a study of T-cell reconstitution after alpha-beta-depleted transplantation in children. Preparation of the TCRbeta library used unique molecular identifiers. TCRdb called the PCR reads again in MiXCR, with one record for every CDR3 protein. The sample carries about 440,000 distinct CDR3 sequences, about 45% recorded once. The specimen was PBMCs, collected before TCRalphabeta/CD19-depleted stem cell transplant. All receptors come from a girl between 2 and 10 years old with aplastic anemia, due to receive a stem cell transplant.

This clonotype was recorded once. One end of the junction fails to match germline, which may point to a read error. The chain is built from TRBV20-1 and TRBJ2-7, with 7 bases that match TRBD1. The CDR3 length is 9 residues. The V gene's germline CDR1 is DFQATT and CDR2 SNEGSKA (reference sequence). The CDR3 nucleotides are TGCAGTGCTCCGGGACAGTTTGACTTC. Translated: CSAPGQFDF.

This chain connects TRBV18 to TRBJ2-2; TRBD2 matches 7 bases. Trimming at V came to 4 bases and at J to 1 base, leaving 3 bases not matched to a gene. CDR1 and CDR2 from the germline V gene are KGHSH and LQKENI. The CDR3 spans 15 residues. Written as DNA, the CDR3 is TGTGCCAGCTCACACCAGCGGGAGAACACCGGGGAGCTGTTTTTT. Its translation is CASSHQRENTGELFF. Based on the CDR3 plus reference TRBV18 and TRBJ2-2, the full variable domain is NAGVMQNPRHLVRRRGQEARLRCSPMKGHSHVYWYRQLPEEGLKFMVYLQKENIIDESGMPKERFSAEFPKEGPSILRIQQVVRGDSAAYFCASSHQRENTGELFFGEGSRLTVL.

This rearrangement joins TRBV19 to TRBJ2-5; 9 bases fit TRBD1. Germline CDR1 LNHDA, CDR2 SQIVND (reference sequence). The CDR3 spans 15 residues. V shed 2 bases and J 3 bases; nucleotides not matched to a gene: 4. This CDR3 is CASSILGQGEETQYF. CDR3 in DNA: TGTGCCAGTAGTATATTGGGACAGGGAGAAGAGACCCAGTACTTC.

This clonotype was seen ten or more times. V is TRBV27 and J is TRBJ2-1, with a weak D call TRBD2 (6 bases). The CDR3 has 15 residues. Germline loops: CDR1 MNHEY, CDR2 SMNVEV (reference sequence). The V end was cut by 1 base, the J end by 2 bases, with 9 bases between. In DNA, the CDR3 is TGTGCCAGCAGTTTATGGGAGGCTCCCTACAATGAGCAGTTCTTC. This gives the protein CASSLWEAPYNEQFF.

The rearrangement joins TRBV11-2 to TRBJ1-2; D is undetermined. The CDR3 totals 17 residues. CDR1 and CDR2 from the germline V gene are SGHAT and FQNNGV. V lost 7 bases and J 5 bases, leaving 26 bases between the germline ends. The CDR3 region has the DNA TGTGCCAGCAAAATTTCGGAGCCGGGCAAAAAAGGATATGGCTACACCTTC. Encoded protein: CASKISEPGKKGYGYTF.

The chain is built from TRBV20-1 and TRBJ2-1; perhaps TRBD1 as D (5 bases). Trimming took off 0 bases at V and 4 bases at J, with 10 bases between the two ends. The V gene's germline CDR1 is DFQATT and CDR2 SNEGSKA (reference sequence). The CDR3 totals 14 residues. The CDR3 DNA sequence: TGCAGTGCTAGAGAAAATAGACAGTACAATGAGCAGTTCTTC. Amino acids: CSARENRQYNEQFF.

This clonotype turned up a few times. V and J are TRBV29-1 and TRBJ2-7; TRBD1 is a possible D gene (6 bases). The CDR3 length is 13 residues. The V end lost 6 bases, the J end lost 2 bases, and 14 bases lay between the germline ends. The germline V gene has CDR1 SQVTM and CDR2 ANQGSEA. This CDR3 reads CSVLLTGTYEQYF. The CDR3 coding sequence is TGCAGCGTCCTCCTTACAGGGACCTACGAGCAGTACTTC.

This clonotype was detected ten times or more. This chain connects TRBV28 to TRBJ1-5, with TRBD1 as a possible D gene (5 bases). The CDR3 extends over 14 amino acids. Germline V gene lookup returns CDR1 MDHEN and CDR2 SYDVKM. V dropped 10 bases and J dropped 4 bases, with 17 bases sitting between them. CDR3 in amino acids: CATVLGGGNQPQHF. The CDR3 coding sequence is TGTGCCACCGTACTGGGCGGGGGAAATCAGCCCCAGCATTTT.

This clonotype has more than one count but fewer than ten. The V call is TRBV7-9, the J call TRBJ2-3; 7 nucleotides line up with TRBD1. The CDR3 is 17 residues long. Germline V lookup: CDR1 SEHNR, CDR2 FQNEAQ (reference sequence). V lost 5 bases to trimming and J lost 2 bases; unmatched junction nucleotides: 13. The CDR3 is CASSPPPGGQATDTQYF. CDR3 in DNA: TGTGCCAGCAGCCCTCCCCCCGGTGGACAGGCCACAGATACGCAGTATTTT. The full variable domain, completed using reference TRBV7-9 and TRBJ2-3, is DTGVSQNPRHKITKRGQNVTFRCDPISEHNRLYWYRQTLGQGPEFLTYFQNEAQLEKSRLLSDRFSAERPKGSFSTLEIQRTEQGDSAMYLCASSPPPGGQATDTQYFGPGTRLTVL.

Only a few counts were recorded for this clonotype. This chain connects TRBV7-9 to TRBJ2-5, with D unclear. This CDR3 is built from 16 residues. Germline assignment: CDR1 SEHNR and CDR2 FQNEAQ (reference sequence). The ends were cut back, 1 base at V and 2 bases at J, with 14 bases in the middle. CDR3 sequence (DNA): TGTGCCAGCAGCTTAGTTCCCCCGCGGATTCAAGAGACCCAGTACTTC. Amino acids: CASSLVPPRIQETQYF.

Turning to this clonotype: At one end, the junction sequence differs from germline, possibly due to a read error. V usage is TRBV11-2 and J usage is TRBJ2-2; 15 bases fit TRBD2. This CDR3 is 18 amino acids long. CDR1 and CDR2 from the germline V gene are SGHAT and FQNNGV. The CDR3 protein is CATTQGLAGGLNNGELFF. The CDR3 DNA reads as TGTGCCACCACCCAGGGACTAGCGGGAGGCCTCAACAACGGGGAGCTGTTTTTT.

This clonotype was picked up many times. The chain links TRBV15 to TRBJ2-5; the D is unclear. CDR3 size: 13 residues. With 0 bases removed from V and 3 bases from J, the gap between germline ends came to 5 bases. The germline V gene encodes CDR1 LNHNV and CDR2 YYDKDF (reference sequence). The CDR3 DNA is TGTGCCACCAGCAGAGAAACAGAAGAGACCCAGTACTTC. Its protein is CATSRETEETQYF.

V is TRBV6-2 or TRBV6-3 and J is TRBJ1-1; a possible D gene is TRBD1 (6 bases). CDR3 size: 14 residues. The germline gives CDR1 MNHEY, CDR2 SVGEGT. The V and J ends lost 2 bases and 5 bases respectively, with 12 bases between them. For the CDR3, the DNA is TGTGCCAGCAGTTACGAAGGGGGGCGGACTGAAGCTTTCTTT. It codes for CASSYEGGRTEAFF.

This clonotype has at least ten counts. This CDR3 is CASSRDRGDTEAFF. In nucleotides, the CDR3 is TGTGCCAGCAGCCGGGACAGGGGAGATACTGAAGCTTTCTTT. V is TRBV7-2 and J is TRBJ1-1; TRBD1 matches at 10 bases. The junction had 5 bases not matched to a gene; V was cut back by 5 bases and J by 5 bases. This CDR3 is built from 14 residues. CDR1 and CDR2 from the germline V gene are SGHTA and FQGNSA.

The gene calls are TRBV20-1 and TRBJ2-5; D is perhaps TRBD1 or TRBD2 (7 bases each). The length of the CDR3 is 14 residues. Germline V gene lookup returns CDR1 DFQATT and CDR2 SNEGSKA (reference sequence). Here the CDR3 DNA reads TGCAGCCGGTCAGCGGGGACAGACCAAGAGACCCAGTACTTC. This encodes CSRSAGTDQETQYF.

This clonotype was found a few times. This chain links TRBV30 with TRBJ2-7; possibly TRBD1 or TRBD2 for D (6 bases each). V dropped 2 bases and J dropped 0 bases, with 17 bases sitting between them. Germline V lookup: CDR1 GTSNPN, CDR2 SVGIG (reference sequence). This CDR3 has 16 residues. The CDR3 sequence: CAWSTLGGTYSYEQYF. DNA for the CDR3: TGTGCCTGGAGTACCCTAGGGGGGACCTACTCCTACGAGCAGTACTTC.

This clonotype was counted at least ten times. This chain joins TRBV4-1 and TRBJ1-4; unclear D gene. The CDR3 length is 14 residues. Germline V CDR1 and CDR2: MGHRA, YSYEKL. The V end was cut by 3 bases, the J end by 4 bases, with 9 bases between. The CDR3 loop reads CASSHVSYNEKLFF. The CDR3 DNA is TGCGCCAGCAGCCACGTCAGTTATAATGAAAAACTGTTTTTT.

The chain uses TRBV7-9 and TRBJ2-1; D perhaps matches TRBD2 (6 bases). This CDR3 comprises 15 residues. Trimming stripped 4 bases from V and 5 bases from J, with 15 bases between. Germline V gene data show CDR1 as SEHNR and CDR2 as FQNEAQ (reference sequence). Written as DNA, the CDR3 is TGTGCCAGCAGCTGGGACGGGGGAAGCGACAATGAGCAGTTCTTC. Protein sequence: CASSWDGGSDNEQFF.

The chain uses TRBV5-1 and TRBJ2-3; D is unresolved. CDR3 length: 14 residues. Trimming cost V 4 bases and J 3 bases, with 12 bases left between them. Germline CDR1 reads SGHRS; CDR2 reads YFSETQ. CDR3 in DNA: TGCGCCAGCAGCCGGGTAAAAGGGACAGATACGCAGTATTTT. Protein product: CASSRVKGTDTQYF.

This clonotype turned up a few times. The V and J genes are TRBV28 and TRBJ1-4, with D perhaps matching TRBD1 (5 bases). The CDR3 spans 15 residues. Germline V lookup: CDR1 MDHEN, CDR2 SYDVKM. With 2 bases removed from V and 7 bases from J, the gap between germline ends came to 14 bases. DNA for the CDR3: TGTGCCAGCAGTTTAGAGGGGCCGGGAGTTGAAAAACTGTTTTTT. Translating it yields CASSLEGPGVEKLFF.

The V call is TRBV13, the J call TRBJ2-1; unclear D gene. Germline assignment: CDR1 PRHDT and CDR2 FYEKMQ (reference sequence). The CDR3 sequence is 14 residues long. V dropped 7 bases and J dropped 9 bases, with 19 bases sitting between them. CDR3 sequence reads: CASTSGLGNSEQFF. In DNA, the CDR3 is TGTGCCAGCACCTCCGGGCTAGGTAACAGTGAGCAGTTCTTC.

The rearrangement joins TRBV4-2 to TRBJ2-5; D perhaps matches TRBD2 (5 bases). The CDR3 is made up of 16 amino acids. Between the trimmed V and J ends, which lost 1 base and 0 bases, there was a span of 12 bases. Germline V gene data show CDR1 as LGHNA and CDR2 as YNFKEQ. The CDR3 protein is CASSQALAKYQETQYF. The CDR3 DNA reads as TGTGCCAGCAGCCAAGCGCTAGCCAAGTACCAAGAGACCCAGTACTTC.

V usage is TRBV28 and J usage is TRBJ2-3, with 7 bases matching TRBD1. The CDR3 consists of 13 residues. Germline V lookup: CDR1 MDHEN, CDR2 SYDVKM. With V trimmed by 8 bases and J by 4 bases, 6 bases remained unmatched. Here the CDR3 DNA reads TGTGCCAGCGCCCGACAGGGACCAGATACGCAGTATTTT. It encodes CASARQGPDTQYF.